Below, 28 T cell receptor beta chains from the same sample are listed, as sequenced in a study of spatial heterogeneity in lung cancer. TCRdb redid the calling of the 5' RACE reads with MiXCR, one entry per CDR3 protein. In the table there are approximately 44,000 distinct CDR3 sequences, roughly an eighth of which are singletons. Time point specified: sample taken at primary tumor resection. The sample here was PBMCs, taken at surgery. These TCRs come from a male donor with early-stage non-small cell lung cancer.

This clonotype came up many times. This chain's CDR3 is CASSLAGSQGDEQFF. In DNA, the CDR3 is TGTGCCAGCAGCTTAGCGGGCTCCCAAGGGGATGAGCAGTTCTTC. The rearrangement links TRBV7-2 to TRBJ2-1; tentative D call: TRBD1 (5 bases). V was pared by 0 bases and J by 8 bases, with 14 bases between. The CDR3 is 15 amino acids. Germline lookup yields CDR1 SGHTA and CDR2 FQGNSA. Together with reference TRBV7-2 and TRBJ2-1, the CDR3 gives the full variable domain: GAGVSQSPSNKVTEKGKDVELRCDPISGHTALYWYRQSLGQGLEFLIYFQGNSAPDKSGLPSDRFSAERTGGSVSTLTIQRTQQEDSAVYLCASSLAGSQGDEQFFGPGTRLTVL.

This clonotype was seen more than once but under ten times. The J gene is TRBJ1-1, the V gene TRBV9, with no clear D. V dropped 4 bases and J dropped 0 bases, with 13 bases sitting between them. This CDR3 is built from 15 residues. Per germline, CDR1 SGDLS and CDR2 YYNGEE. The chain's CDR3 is CASSPRGYMNTEAFF. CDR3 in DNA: TGTGCCAGCAGCCCCCGTGGGTACATGAACACTGAAGCTTTCTTT.

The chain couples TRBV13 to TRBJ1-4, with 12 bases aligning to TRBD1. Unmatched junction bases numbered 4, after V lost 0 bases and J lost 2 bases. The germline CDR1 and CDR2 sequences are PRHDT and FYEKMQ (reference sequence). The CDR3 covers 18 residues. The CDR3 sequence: CASSLGGTGGVTNEKLFF. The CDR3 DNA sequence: TGTGCCAGCAGCTTAGGAGGGACAGGGGGCGTCACTAATGAAAAACTGTTTTTT.

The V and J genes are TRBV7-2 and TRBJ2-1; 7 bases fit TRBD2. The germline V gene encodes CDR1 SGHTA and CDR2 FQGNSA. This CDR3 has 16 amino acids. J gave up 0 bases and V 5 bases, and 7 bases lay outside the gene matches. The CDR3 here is CASSAWGGSSYNEQFF. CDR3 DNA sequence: TGTGCCAGCAGCGCCTGGGGCGGGAGCTCCTACAATGAGCAGTTCTTC.

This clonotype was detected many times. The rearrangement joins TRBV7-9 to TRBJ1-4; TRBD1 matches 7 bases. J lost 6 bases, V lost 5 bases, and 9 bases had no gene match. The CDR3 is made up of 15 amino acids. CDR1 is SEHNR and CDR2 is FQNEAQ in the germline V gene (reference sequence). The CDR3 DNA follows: TGTGCCAGCAGCATTGGACAGGATGGGGATGAAAAACTGTTTTTT. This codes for CASSIGQDGDEKLFF.

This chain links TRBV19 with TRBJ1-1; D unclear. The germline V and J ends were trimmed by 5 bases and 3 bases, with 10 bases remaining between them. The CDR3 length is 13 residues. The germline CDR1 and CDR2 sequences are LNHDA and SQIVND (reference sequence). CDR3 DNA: TGTGCCAGTAGTCAAATTATGTACACTGAAGCTTTCTTT. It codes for CASSQIMYTEAFF.

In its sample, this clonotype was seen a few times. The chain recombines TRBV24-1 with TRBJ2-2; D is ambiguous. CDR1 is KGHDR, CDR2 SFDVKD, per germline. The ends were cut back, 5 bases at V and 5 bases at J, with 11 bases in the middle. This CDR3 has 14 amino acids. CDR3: CATSARTVTGELFF. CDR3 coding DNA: TGTGCCACCAGTGCCCGGACGGTAACCGGGGAGCTGTTTTTT.

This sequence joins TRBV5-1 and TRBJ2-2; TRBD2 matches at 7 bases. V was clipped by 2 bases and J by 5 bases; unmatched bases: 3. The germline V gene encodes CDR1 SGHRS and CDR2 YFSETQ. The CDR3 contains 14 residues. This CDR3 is CASSFEGGTGELFF. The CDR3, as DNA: TGCGCCAGCAGCTTCGAGGGAGGGACCGGGGAGCTGTTTTTT.

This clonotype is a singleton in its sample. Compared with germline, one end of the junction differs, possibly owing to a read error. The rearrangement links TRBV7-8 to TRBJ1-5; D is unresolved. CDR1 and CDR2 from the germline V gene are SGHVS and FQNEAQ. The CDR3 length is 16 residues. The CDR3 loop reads CASSLGVSLSYQPQHF. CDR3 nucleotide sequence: TGTGCCAGCAGCTTAGGGGTTTCCCTTAGCTATCAGCCCCAGCATTTT.

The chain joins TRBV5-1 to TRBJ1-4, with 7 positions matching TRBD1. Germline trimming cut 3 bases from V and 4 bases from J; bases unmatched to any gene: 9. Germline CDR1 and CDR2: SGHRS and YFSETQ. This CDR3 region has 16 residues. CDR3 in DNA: TGCGCCAGCAGCTCGTCCCTGGGACAGCTTAATGAAAAACTGTTTTTT. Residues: CASSSSLGQLNEKLFF. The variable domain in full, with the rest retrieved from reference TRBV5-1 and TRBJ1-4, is KAGVTQTPRYLIKTRGQQVTLSCSPISGHRSVSWYQQTPGQGLQFLFEYFSETQRNKGNFPGRFSGRQFSNSRSEMNVSTLELGDSALYLCASSSSLGQLNEKLFFGSGTQLSVL.

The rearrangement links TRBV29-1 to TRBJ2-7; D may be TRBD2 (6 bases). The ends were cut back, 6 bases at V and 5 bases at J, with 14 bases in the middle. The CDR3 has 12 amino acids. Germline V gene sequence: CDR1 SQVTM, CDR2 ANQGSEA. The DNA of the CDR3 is TGCAGCGTCGGGACTCCGGTCGACGAGCAGTACTTC. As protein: CSVGTPVDEQYF.

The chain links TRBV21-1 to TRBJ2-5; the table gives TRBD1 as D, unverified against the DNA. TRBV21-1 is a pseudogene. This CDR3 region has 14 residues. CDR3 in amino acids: CASTRGQTQETQYF. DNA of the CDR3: TGTGCCAGCACTCGAGGACAGACCCAAGAGACCCAGTACTTC.

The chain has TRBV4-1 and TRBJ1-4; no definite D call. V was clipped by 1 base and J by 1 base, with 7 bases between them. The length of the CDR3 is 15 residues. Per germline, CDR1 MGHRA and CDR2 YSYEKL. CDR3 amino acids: CASSQAHGTNEKLFF. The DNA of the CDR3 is TGCGCCAGCAGCCAAGCACATGGAACTAATGAAAAACTGTTTTTT.

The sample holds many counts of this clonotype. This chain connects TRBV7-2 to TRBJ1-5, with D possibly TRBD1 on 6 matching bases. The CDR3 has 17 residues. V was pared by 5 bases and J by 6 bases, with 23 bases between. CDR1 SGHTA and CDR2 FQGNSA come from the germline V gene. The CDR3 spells CASSPAPYRVSVQPQHF. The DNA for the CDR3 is TGTGCCAGCAGCCCGGCCCCCTACAGGGTCTCGGTTCAGCCCCAGCATTTT.

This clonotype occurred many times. The CDR3: CASSQGGNQPQHF. In DNA, the CDR3 is TGCGCCAGCAGCCAAGGGGGAAATCAGCCCCAGCATTTT. This sequence joins TRBV4-3 and TRBJ1-5; D is undetermined. Germline CDR1 is LGHNA and CDR2 is YSLEER. The V end was cut by 1 base, the J end by 4 bases, with 5 bases between. This CDR3 is 13 amino acids long.

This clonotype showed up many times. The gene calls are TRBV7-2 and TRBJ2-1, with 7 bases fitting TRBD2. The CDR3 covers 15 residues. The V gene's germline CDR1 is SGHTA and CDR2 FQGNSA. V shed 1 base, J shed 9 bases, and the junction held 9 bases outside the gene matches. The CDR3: CASSLGRLANGEQFF. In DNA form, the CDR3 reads TGTGCCAGCAGCTTAGGCAGACTAGCTAATGGTGAGCAGTTCTTC.

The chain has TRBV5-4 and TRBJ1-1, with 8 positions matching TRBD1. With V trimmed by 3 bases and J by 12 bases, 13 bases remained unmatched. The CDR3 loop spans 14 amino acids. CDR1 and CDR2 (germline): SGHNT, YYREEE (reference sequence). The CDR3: CASSSGGTGIVTFF. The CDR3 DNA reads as TGTGCCAGCAGCTCAGGCGGGACAGGCATCGTTACTTTCTTT. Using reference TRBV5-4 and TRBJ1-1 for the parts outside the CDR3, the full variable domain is ETGVTQSPTHLIKTRGQQVTLRCSSQSGHNTVSWYQQALGQGPQFIFQYYREEENGRGNFPPRFSGLQFPNYSSELNVNALELDDSALYLCASSSGGTGIVTFFGQGTRLTVV.

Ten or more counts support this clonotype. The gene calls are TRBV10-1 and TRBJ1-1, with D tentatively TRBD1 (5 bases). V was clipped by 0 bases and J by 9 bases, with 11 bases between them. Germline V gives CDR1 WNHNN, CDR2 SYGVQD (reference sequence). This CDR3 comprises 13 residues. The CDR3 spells CASSESGRGKAFF. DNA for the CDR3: TGCGCCAGCAGTGAGTCAGGTCGGGGGAAAGCTTTCTTT.

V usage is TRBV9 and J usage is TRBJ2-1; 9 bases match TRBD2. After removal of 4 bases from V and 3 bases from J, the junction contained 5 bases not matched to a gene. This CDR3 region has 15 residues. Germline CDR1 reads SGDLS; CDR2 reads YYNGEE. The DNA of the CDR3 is TGTGCCAGCAGCCCCGGGACTAGCTACTACAATGAGCAGTTCTTC. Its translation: CASSPGTSYYNEQFF.

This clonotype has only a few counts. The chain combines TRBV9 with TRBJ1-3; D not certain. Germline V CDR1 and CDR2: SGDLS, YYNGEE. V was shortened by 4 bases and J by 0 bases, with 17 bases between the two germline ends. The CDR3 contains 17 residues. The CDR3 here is CASSLYPPGLSGNTIYF. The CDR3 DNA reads TGTGCCAGCAGCCTCTACCCCCCAGGCCTCTCTGGAAACACCATATATTTT.

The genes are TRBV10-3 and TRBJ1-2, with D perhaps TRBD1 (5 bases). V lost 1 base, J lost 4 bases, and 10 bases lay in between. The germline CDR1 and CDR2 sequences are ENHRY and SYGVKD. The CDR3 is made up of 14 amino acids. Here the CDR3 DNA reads TGTGCCATCAGTGAGTTAAGAGACAGCTATGGCTACACCTTC. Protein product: CAISELRDSYGYTF.

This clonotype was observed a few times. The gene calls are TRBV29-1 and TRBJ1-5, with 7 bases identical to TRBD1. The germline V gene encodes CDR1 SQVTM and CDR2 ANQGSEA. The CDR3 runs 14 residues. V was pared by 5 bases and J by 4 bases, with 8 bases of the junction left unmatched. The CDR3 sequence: CSVRQGGGNQPQHF. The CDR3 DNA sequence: TGCAGCGTTCGACAGGGAGGTGGGAATCAGCCCCAGCATTTT.

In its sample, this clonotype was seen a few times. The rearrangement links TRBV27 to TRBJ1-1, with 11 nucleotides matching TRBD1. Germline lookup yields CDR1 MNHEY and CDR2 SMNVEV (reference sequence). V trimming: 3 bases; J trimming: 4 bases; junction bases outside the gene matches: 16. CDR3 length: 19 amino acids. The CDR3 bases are TGTGCCAGCAGTTTTCTGTGGGACGCTTCCGGGACAGGGGGCACTGAAGCTTTCTTT. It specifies CASSFLWDASGTGGTEAFF.

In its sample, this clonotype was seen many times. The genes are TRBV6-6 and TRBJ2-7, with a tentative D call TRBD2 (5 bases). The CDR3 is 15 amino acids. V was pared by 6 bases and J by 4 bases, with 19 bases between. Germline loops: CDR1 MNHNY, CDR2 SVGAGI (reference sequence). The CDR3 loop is CASSPVVAGGYEQYF. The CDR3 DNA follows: TGTGCCAGCAGCCCAGTTGTTGCGGGCGGTTACGAGCAGTACTTC.

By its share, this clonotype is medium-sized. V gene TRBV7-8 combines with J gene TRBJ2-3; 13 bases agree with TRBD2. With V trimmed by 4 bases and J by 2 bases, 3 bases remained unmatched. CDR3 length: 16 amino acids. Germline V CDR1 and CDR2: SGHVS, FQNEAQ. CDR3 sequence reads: CASSSGLAGPTDTQYF. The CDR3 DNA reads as TGTGCCAGCAGCTCGGGACTAGCGGGACCCACAGATACGCAGTATTTT.

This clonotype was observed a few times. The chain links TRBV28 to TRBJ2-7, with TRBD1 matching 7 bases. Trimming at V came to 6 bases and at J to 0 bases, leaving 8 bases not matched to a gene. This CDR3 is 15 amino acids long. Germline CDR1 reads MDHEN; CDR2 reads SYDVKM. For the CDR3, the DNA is TGTGCCAGCAGCCTTAGAGGGACAGCCTCCTACGAGCAGTACTTC. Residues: CASSLRGTASYEQYF.

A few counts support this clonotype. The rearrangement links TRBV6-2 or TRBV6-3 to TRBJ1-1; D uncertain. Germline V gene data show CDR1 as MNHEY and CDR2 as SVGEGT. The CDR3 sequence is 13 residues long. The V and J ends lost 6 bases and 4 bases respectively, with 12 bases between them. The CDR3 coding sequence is TGTGCCAGCAGCTCCGTATCGGCCACTGAAGCTTTCTTT. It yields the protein CASSSVSATEAFF.

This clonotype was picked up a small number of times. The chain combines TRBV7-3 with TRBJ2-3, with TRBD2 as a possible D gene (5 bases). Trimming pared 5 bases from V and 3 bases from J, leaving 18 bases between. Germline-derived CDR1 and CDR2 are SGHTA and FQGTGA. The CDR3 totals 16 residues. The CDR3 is CASSLSIGGGTDTQYF. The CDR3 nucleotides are TGTGCCAGCAGCCTTTCTATTGGAGGTGGTACAGATACGCAGTATTTT.